One T cell receptor beta chain is described in this entry. Its target is not known. Profiled with immunoSEQ multiplex PCR; TCRdb holds only in-frame clones, not every one. This table has 200,000 or so clones, around 88% appearing once. This entry comes from a study of T cell responses to AZD1222 COVID-19 vaccine. Notes on the study in general: Only a handful of AZD1222 recipients tested seropositive at baseline. Vaccine-related CD4 TCRs covered spike, predominating at 160-218 and 743-854. Within unmutated variant regions lay the reported targets of nearly half of spike-specific TCRs.

Trimming left V 0 bases short and J 2 bases short, with 9 bases between. CDR1 and CDR2 from the germline V gene are SGDLS and YYNGEE. There are 14 residues in the CDR3. The source material was peripheral blood, sampled on day 0 of AZD1222 vaccination. The chain has TRBV9 and TRBJ2-7; D gene uncertain. The TCR was taken from an adult in good health. CDR3 DNA sequence: TGTGCCAGCAGCGTAGATGGGCAGACCTACGAGCAGTACTTC. Residues: CASSVDGQTYEQYF.